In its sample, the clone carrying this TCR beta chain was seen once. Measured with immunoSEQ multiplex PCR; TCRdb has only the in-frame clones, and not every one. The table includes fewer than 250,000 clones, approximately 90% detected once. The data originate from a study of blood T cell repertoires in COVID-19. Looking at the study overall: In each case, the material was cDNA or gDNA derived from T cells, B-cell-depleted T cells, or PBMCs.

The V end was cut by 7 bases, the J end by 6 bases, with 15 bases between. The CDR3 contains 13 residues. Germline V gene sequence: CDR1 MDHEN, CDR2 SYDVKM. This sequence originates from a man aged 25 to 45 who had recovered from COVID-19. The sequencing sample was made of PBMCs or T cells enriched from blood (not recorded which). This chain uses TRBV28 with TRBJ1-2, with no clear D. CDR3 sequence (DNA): TGTGCCAGCACCCTGGCACAGAGGGATGGCTACACCTTC. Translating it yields CASTLAQRDGYTF.